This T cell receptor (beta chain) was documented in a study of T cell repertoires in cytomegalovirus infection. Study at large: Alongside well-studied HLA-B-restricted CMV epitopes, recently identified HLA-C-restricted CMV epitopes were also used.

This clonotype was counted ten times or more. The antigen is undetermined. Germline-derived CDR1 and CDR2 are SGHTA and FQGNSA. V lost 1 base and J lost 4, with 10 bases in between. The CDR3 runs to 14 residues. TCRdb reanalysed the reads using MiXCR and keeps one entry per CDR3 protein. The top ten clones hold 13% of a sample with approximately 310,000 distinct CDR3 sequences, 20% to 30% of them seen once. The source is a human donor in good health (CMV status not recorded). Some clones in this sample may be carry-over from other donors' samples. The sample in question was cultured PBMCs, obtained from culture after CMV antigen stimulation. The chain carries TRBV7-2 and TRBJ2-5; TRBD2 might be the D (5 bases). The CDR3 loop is CASSLVASRETQYF. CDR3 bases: TGTGCCAGCAGCTTAGTGGCTAGCAGAGAGACCCAGTACTTC.